Listed below are T cell receptor beta chains from one sample, sequenced in a study of OX40 agonist ivuxolimab in advanced cancers. Assay used: immunoSEQ multiplex PCR; TCRdb lists only in-frame clones, some missing. The table lists fewer than 80,000 clones, 70% to 90% of them singletons. Sequencing was performed on CD4+ or CD8+ T cells sorted from blood, taken in a trial of the OX40 agonist ivuxolimab. Source of these receptors: an adult with an advanced solid tumor such as melanoma, head and neck, liver or kidney cancer. CDR3s include the opening cysteine and the closing phenylalanine or tryptophan. Each record gives: CDR3 protein, CDR3 DNA, J gene, D gene, V gene, clone size. D genes are given only for firm matches. Size is omitted from some rows. Given values are once, few, many or a class for expanded clones.

CDR3: CASTLEGAYVQYF; DNA: TGTGCCAGCACCCTGGAAGGGGCCTACGTGCAGTACTTC; J: TRBJ2-7; D: -; V: TRBV5-5; size: -
CDR3: CSVLKGQTYNEQFF; DNA: TGCAGCGTTTTGAAGGGACAGACATACAATGAGCAGTTCTTC; J: TRBJ2-1; D: TRBD1; V: TRBV29-1; size: -
CDR3: CASRQGGVNTEAFF; DNA: TGTGCCAGTAGACAAGGAGGGGTAAACACTGAAGCTTTCTTT; J: TRBJ1-1; D: -; V: TRBV19; size: -
CDR3: CASSSDRQPYEQYF; DNA: TGTGCCAGCAGTAGTGACAGGCAACCCTACGAGCAGTACTTC; J: TRBJ2-7; D: -; V: TRBV7-9; size: -
CDR3: CASSLAQGYYGYTF; DNA: TGTGCCAGCAGCTTGGCACAGGGCTACTATGGCTACACCTTC; J: TRBJ1-2; D: -; V: TRBV7-2; size: -
CDR3: CASSGGRHYGYTF; DNA: TGTGCCAGCAGTGGGGGACGCCACTATGGCTACACCTTC; J: TRBJ1-2; D: -; V: TRBV28; size: once
CDR3: CASSRDRDPTYEQYF; DNA: TGTGCCAGCAGTCGAGACAGGGATCCTACCTACGAGCAGTACTTC; J: TRBJ2-7; D: TRBD1; V: TRBV2; size: -
CDR3: CSVSQGQETQYF; DNA: TGCAGCGTCTCACAGGGTCAAGAGACCCAGTACTTC; J: TRBJ2-5; D: -; V: TRBV29-1; size: -
CDR3: CASSLGQVGTEAFF; DNA: TGTGCCAGCAGCTTAGGGCAAGTTGGGACTGAAGCTTTCTTT; J: TRBJ1-1; D: -; V: TRBV7-2; size: -
CDR3: CASSLINEQFF; DNA: TGTGCCAGCAGCTTAATCAATGAGCAGTTCTTC; J: TRBJ2-1; D: -; V: TRBV5-6; size: -
CDR3: CASTGRLNSPLHF; DNA: TGTGCCAGCACTGGCAGACTTAATTCACCCCTCCACTTT; J: TRBJ1-6; D: -; V: TRBV6-1; size: -
CDR3: CASSLAGDRVYSNQPQHF; DNA: TGTGCCAGCAGCTTAGCAGGGGACAGGGTCTATAGCAATCAGCCCCAGCATTTT; J: TRBJ1-5; D: TRBD1; V: TRBV7-9; size: -
CDR3: CASSLDRWDQPQHF; DNA: TGTGCCAGCAGCTTGGACAGGTGGGATCAGCCCCAGCATTTT; J: TRBJ1-5; D: TRBD1; V: TRBV7-9; size: -
CDR3: CASSSGLEVGETQYF; DNA: TGTGCCAGCAGCTCCGGACTGGAAGTTGGGGAGACCCAGTACTTC; J: TRBJ2-5; D: -; V: TRBV5-8; size: -
CDR3: CASSRLTGSYEQYF; DNA: TGTGCCAGCAGCCGACTGACAGGTTCCTACGAGCAGTACTTC; J: TRBJ2-7; D: -; V: TRBV7-9; size: -
CDR3: CASSWLAGGGDEQFF; DNA: TGTGCCAGCAGCTGGCTAGCGGGGGGGGGCGATGAGCAGTTCTTC; J: TRBJ2-1; D: TRBD2; V: TRBV7-8; size: -
CDR3: CASSLDPYTGELFF; DNA: TGTGCCAGCAGCTTAGACCCTTACACCGGGGAGCTGTTTTTT; J: TRBJ2-2; D: -; V: TRBV7-3; size: once
CDR3: CAISGTSNEQYF; DNA: TGTGCCATCAGCGGGACTAGCAACGAGCAGTACTTC; J: TRBJ2-7; D: TRBD2; V: TRBV10-3; size: -
CDR3: CAISYRGETEAFF; DNA: TGTGCCATCAGTTACAGGGGAGAGACTGAAGCTTTCTTT; J: TRBJ1-1; D: TRBD1; V: TRBV10-3; size: -
CDR3: CASSRAGTSTDTQYF; DNA: TGTGCCAGCAGTCGGGCGGGAACCAGCACAGATACGCAGTATTTT; J: TRBJ2-3; D: -; V: TRBV6-5; size: -
CDR3: CASSQDWAYEQYF; DNA: TGCGCCAGCAGCCAAGATTGGGCCTACGAGCAGTACTTC; J: TRBJ2-7; D: -; V: TRBV4-3; size: -
CDR3: CASSFDGREGTETQYF; DNA: TGTGCCAGCAGCTTTGATGGTCGGGAGGGCACGGAGACCCAGTACTTC; J: TRBJ2-5; D: TRBD2; V: TRBV5-8; size: once
CDR3: CASSLAGFNQPQHF; DNA: TGTGCCAGCAGCTTAGCCGGTTTCAATCAGCCCCAGCATTTT; J: TRBJ1-5; D: -; V: TRBV7-2; size: -
CDR3: CASSRITGFRDTQYF; DNA: TGTGCCAGCAGTCGCATCACAGGGTTTAGAGATACGCAGTATTTT; J: TRBJ2-3; D: -; V: TRBV5-6; size: -
CDR3: CASSTGQTMSTDTQYF; DNA: TGTGCCAGCAGCACGGGACAGACTATGAGCACAGATACGCAGTATTTT; J: TRBJ2-3; D: TRBD1; V: TRBV5-4; size: -
CDR3: CASSTSPGISYEQYF; DNA: TGTGCCAGCAGCACTTCTCCAGGGATCTCCTACGAGCAGTACTTC; J: TRBJ2-7; D: -; V: TRBV7-9; size: once